Shown below are 19 T cell receptor beta chains from a single sample sequenced in a study of tumor-infiltrating lymphocytes in primary liver carcinoma (dated by TCRdb to about 2017). Sequencing was carried out with an Illumina HiSeq 2500. A constant-region primer and ProtoScript II reverse transcriptase were used to reverse-transcribe TCRbeta-specific cDNA from about 0.55 ug total RNA. TCRbeta libraries were built with three nested multiplex PCR rounds, a slightly modified ARM-PCR procedure. Multiplex TRBV1-TRBV30 forward primers and a Cbeta reverse primer were used in the first two PCR rounds, each of which was run for approximately 11 cycles. The raw public data were reprocessed by TCRdb itself: fastp quality trimming at Q25, MiXCR clonotype calling, in-frame beta chains only. Rows matching on CDR3 protein sequence are summarized as one entry with the most common DNA and genes. For this sample the table gives approximately 210,000 distinct CDR3 sequences, of which approximately 65% were detected only once. Roughly 6.4% of the sample lies in the top ten.

TRIzol reagent was used to extract blood RNA from unsorted whole blood, while the DNeasy Blood & Tissue kit provided the germline DNA. Sequencing was carried out using peripheral blood. These receptors were obtained from a woman in her fifties or sixties with primary liver carcinoma and hepatitis B virus infection.

This clonotype was detected many times. The rearrangement uses TRBV11-1 and TRBJ1-1, with D tentatively TRBD1 (5 bases). The CDR3 has 16 residues. Per the germline V gene, CDR1 is SGHAT and CDR2 is FQDESV (reference sequence). With 8 bases removed from V and 0 bases from J, the gap between germline ends came to 19 bases. CDR3 sequence: CASGPREKGMNTEAFF. In nucleotides, the CDR3 is TGTGCCAGCGGCCCCAGGGAGAAGGGGATGAACACTGAAGCTTTCTTT.

Only a few counts were recorded for this clonotype. V gene TRBV5-1 combines with J gene TRBJ2-3, with D uncertain. With 4 bases removed from V and 6 bases from J, the gap between germline ends came to 12 bases. CDR1 SGHRS and CDR2 YFSETQ come from the germline V gene. This CDR3 is built from 13 residues. The CDR3 DNA reads TGCGCCAGCAGCGCGGCCTCCTGGGATACGCAGTATTTT. Translation gives CASSAASWDTQYF.

In the case of this clonotype: Since a much larger clone is just one base distant, this may be a read error. This chain joins TRBV5-4 and TRBJ1-2, with D possibly TRBD1 on 6 matching bases. The germline gives CDR1 SGHNT, CDR2 YYREEE (reference sequence). The length of the CDR3 is 15 residues. The DNA of the CDR3 is TGTGCCAGCACCCTCCAGGGGCTCGGAGACTATGACTACACCTTC. Its translation is CASTLQGLGDYDYTF.

A word on this clonotype: It is likely a read error, because the conserved phenylalanine at the end of the CDR3 is missing. It is unclear where the CDR3 begins or ends on the DNA, so no DNA is shown, and the CDR3 is as TCRdb lists it. The V and J genes are TRBV6-1 and TRBJ1-5; TRBD1 is the table's D call and was not checked against the DNA. Germline-derived CDR1 and CDR2 are MNHNS and SASEGT. Ends included, the CDR3 has 16 residues. CDR3 protein: CASRHRAQRADQPRHY.

The chain combines TRBV6-4 with TRBJ1-1, with 8 positions matching TRBD1. Germline CDR1 is MRHNA and CDR2 is SNTAGT. V dropped 3 bases and J dropped 11; count of bases not matched to a gene: 8. The CDR3 runs to 13 residues. The CDR3 sequence: CASSDSRQGRAFF. DNA of the CDR3: TGTGCCAGCAGTGATTCTCGACAGGGGAGGGCTTTCTTT.

This clonotype was picked up many times. V gene TRBV6-1 combines with J gene TRBJ1-2; D uncertain. Germline assignment: CDR1 MNHNS and CDR2 SASEGT. This CDR3 is 15 amino acids long. Trimming stripped 0 bases from V and 2 bases from J, with 10 bases between. CDR3 bases: TGTGCCAGCAGTGAAGCGCTCGGTCAAAACTATGGCTACACCTTC. Protein: CASSEALGQNYGYTF.

Remarks on this clonotype: Compared with germline, one end of the junction differs, possibly owing to a read error. The chain couples TRBV11-2 to TRBJ2-2; TRBD2 might be the D (5 bases). Germline values: CDR1 SGHAT, CDR2 FQNNGV. The CDR3 loop spans 15 amino acids. Written as DNA, the CDR3 is TGTGTCAGCAGCTTACTGGCAGGAAACACCGGGGAACCGTTTTTT. It yields the protein CVSSLLAGNTGEPFF.

On this clonotype: This sequence may be a read error, since a much larger clone differs from it by one base. The chain links TRBV4-2 to TRBJ2-7; no reliable D call. Germline V gene lookup returns CDR1 LGHNA and CDR2 YNFKEQ. CDR3 length: 14 residues. In nucleotides, the CDR3 is TGTGCCAGCAGCCAAGATACTTCGACCTACCAGCAGTACTTC. It encodes CASSQDTSTYQQYF.

A single count supports this clonotype. A much larger clone sits a single nucleotide away, making a read error possible. The CDR3 does not close with the conserved phenylalanine or tryptophan, likely indicating a read error. The chain employs TRBV6-1 and TRBJ2-3; 10 nucleotides agree with TRBD2. The CDR3 is 16 amino acids. V gave up 4 bases and J gave up 5 bases; unmatched junction bases: 9. The V gene's germline CDR1 is MNHNS and CDR2 SASEGT. The CDR3, as DNA: TGTGCCAGCAGTGCCCAGCCAGCGGGAGGGCAAGATACGCAGTATCTT. This encodes CASSAQPAGGQDTQYL.

A few counts support this clonotype. The chain recombines TRBV13 with TRBJ1-1; no clear D gene. From germline, CDR1 is PRHDT and CDR2 FYEKMQ (reference sequence). This CDR3 is built from 16 residues. The V end lost 5 bases, the J end lost 1 base, and 17 bases lay between the germline ends. In DNA, the CDR3 is TGTGCCAGCAGCCCGGGAAGGGCCAGCTGGAACACTGAAGCTTTCTTT. It codes for CASSPGRASWNTEAFF.

Note on this clonotype: Mismatch with germline at one junction end may stem from a read error. This chain joins TRBV6-2 or TRBV6-3 and TRBJ1-5; no reliable D call. Germline loops: CDR1 MNHEY, CDR2 SVGEGT. CDR3 length: 14 amino acids. The CDR3 spells CASSRFYRNQPQHF. CDR3 bases: TGTGCAAGCAGTCGATTCTATAGGAATCAACCCCAGCATTTT.

This chain uses TRBV6-5 with TRBJ1-5; TRBD1 might be the D (5 bases). The ends were cut back, 6 bases at V and 5 bases at J, with 17 bases in the middle. This CDR3 has 15 residues. Germline values: CDR1 MNHEY, CDR2 SVGAGI. The CDR3 coding sequence is TGTGCCAGCAGACGATCCCGTGCGGGGGATCAGCCCCAGCATTTT. Amino acid sequence: CASRRSRAGDQPQHF.

The CDR3 DNA is TGTGCCAGCAGCCTGGGGTCGGCGAACACCGACGCTTTCTTT. It is translated as CASSLGSANTDAFF. The V and J genes are TRBV5-5 and TRBJ1-1; D is unclear. Trimming shortened V by 4 bases and J by 11 bases, and 21 bases separated the two germline ends. CDR1 SGHKS and CDR2 YYEKEE come from the germline V gene (reference sequence). The CDR3 has 14 amino acids.

A remark on this clonotype: The junction and the germline gene differ at one end; a read error may be behind it. The rearrangement joins TRBV28 to TRBJ2-6; TRBD1 agrees at 7 bases. This CDR3 is built from 23 residues. Germline assignment: CDR1 MDHEN and CDR2 SYDVKM. The CDR3 loop is CAGSLGGYAPRQGGSSGANVLTF. In DNA form, the CDR3 reads TGTGCCGGCAGTTTAGGGGGTTATGCCCCCCGACAGGGCGGTAGCTCTGGGGCCAACGTCCTGACCTTC.

The chain carries TRBV28 and TRBJ1-2; TRBD1 might be the D (5 bases). The CDR3 consists of 12 residues. Trimming shortened V by 6 bases and J by 1 base, and 6 bases separated the two germline ends. Germline V gene sequence: CDR1 MDHEN, CDR2 SYDVKM. CDR3 sequence reads: CASRTVNYGYTF. CDR3 DNA: TGTGCCAGCAGGACAGTTAACTATGGCTACACCTTC.

A note on this clonotype: One end of the junction varies from germline; a read error may be responsible. In DNA, the CDR3 is TGTGCCGGCAGCTTCGCAGGGAGGAGGACAGATACGCAGTATTTT. Encoded protein: CAGSFAGRRTDTQYF. The V and J genes are TRBV11-1 and TRBJ2-3; D is perhaps TRBD2 (6 bases). Looked up from germline, CDR1 is SGHAT and CDR2 is FQDESV (reference sequence). The CDR3 consists of 15 residues.

Note on this clonotype: A much larger clone differs by one base, so this may be a read error. This chain connects TRBV6-6 to TRBJ2-1, with TRBD2 as a possible D gene (5 bases). Germline CDR1 is MNHNY and CDR2 is SVGAGI (reference sequence). The CDR3 loop spans 14 amino acids. Trimming left V 7 bases short and J 6 bases short, with 16 bases between. CDR3 coding DNA: TGTGCCAGCAAGGAGCGGATATCTCTCAATGAGCAGTTCTTC. This codes for CASKERISLNEQFF.

V is TRBV5-4 and J is TRBJ2-5; D may be TRBD2 (5 bases). V was cut by 1 base and J by 1 base, with 5 bases left in between. CDR1 is SGHNT, CDR2 YYREEE, per germline (reference sequence). The CDR3 has 13 amino acids. CDR3 nucleotide sequence: TGTGCCAGCAGCTTGACTAGCCAAGAGACCCAGTACTTC. This encodes CASSLTSQETQYF.

This clonotype appeared a few times. The chain couples TRBV19 to TRBJ1-2; 11 bases match TRBD1. J was trimmed by 8 bases and V by 5 bases; bases with no gene match: 13. CDR3 length: 16 residues. Germline V CDR1 and CDR2: LNHDA, SQIVND (reference sequence). CDR3 DNA sequence: TGTGCCAGTAGTCCGAGCAGCGGACAGGGGGCGAGCGGCTACACCTTC. Its translation is CASSPSSGQGASGYTF.